This T cell receptor beta chain was captured by sequencing in a study of graft-versus-host responses after intestinal transplantation. About the research overall: Induction with anti-thymocyte globulin, then tacrolimus and steroids for roughly 3 years, was given to all recipients.

Assay: immunoSEQ multiplex PCR; the TCRdb copy retains only in-frame clones and omits some. The sample lists about 54,000 clones; roughly nine tenths were seen once. The CDR3 has 10 residues. CDR1 DFQATT and CDR2 SNEGSKA come from the germline V gene (reference sequence). Trimming pared 1 base from V and 5 bases from J, leaving 2 bases between. The receptor's source is a human patient who received an intestinal transplant, so some T cells may come from the graft donor. The input for sequencing was PBMCs, taken 662 days after intestinal transplant. The rearrangement links TRBV20-1 to TRBJ2-5; D is unresolved. The CDR3 reads CSARAETQYF. In nucleotides, the CDR3 is TGCAGTGCTAGAGCCGAGACCCAGTACTTC.